The 10 T cell receptor beta chains reported below all come from one sample, sequenced in a study of low-dose radiotherapy and immunotherapy resistance in tumors. Regarding time point: before trial treatment. Primers used for first-strand cDNA, a TRAV- and TRBV-specific set, covered both alpha and beta chains. With a V-primer adapter and a constant-region primer, TCRs were amplified for approximately 19 PCR cycles. MiXCR, run by TCRdb on the reads, gives a single entry per CDR3 protein. The table lists about 82,000 distinct CDR3 sequences, approximately 17% of them singletons. The sequences come from PBMCs, collected before treatment. Source of these receptors: a male donor with prostate cancer.

This clonotype was observed at least ten times. The chain recombines TRBV5-1 with TRBJ1-1, with TRBD1 as a possible D gene (6 bases). From germline, CDR1 is SGHRS and CDR2 YFSETQ. This CDR3 spans 14 amino acids. V lost 0 bases, J lost 3 bases, and 9 bases lay in between. The CDR3 sequence is CASSLEQGYTEAFF. CDR3 nucleotides: TGCGCCAGCAGCTTGGAACAGGGCTACACTGAAGCTTTCTTT. Full variable domain (remainder filled in from reference TRBV5-1 and TRBJ1-1): KAGVTQTPRYLIKTRGQQVTLSCSPISGHRSVSWYQQTPGQGLQFLFEYFSETQRNKGNFPGRFSGRQFSNSRSEMNVSTLELGDSALYLCASSLEQGYTEAFFGQGTRLTVV.

This clonotype was counted ten times or more. The chain recombines TRBV7-8 with TRBJ2-4; 9 bases agree with TRBD2. The germline V gene has CDR1 SGHVS and CDR2 FQNEAQ. This CDR3 region has 16 residues. V shed 3 bases and J 6 bases; nucleotides not matched to a gene: 9. The chain's CDR3 is CASSFGFGSGGNIQYF. CDR3 nucleotide sequence: TGTGCCAGCAGCTTTGGGTTCGGTAGCGGGGGAAACATTCAGTACTTC.

This clonotype was detected many times. The CDR3: CATSGTGSSYEQYF. The CDR3 nucleotides are TGTGCCACCAGTGGGACAGGGAGTTCCTACGAGCAGTACTTC. V is TRBV24-1 and J is TRBJ2-7, with 8 bases that match TRBD1. The germline V gene encodes CDR1 KGHDR and CDR2 SFDVKD. The CDR3 extends over 14 amino acids. The V segment lost 5 bases and the J segment 1 base; nucleotides outside the gene matches: 3.

This clonotype was seen repeatedly, ten times or more. The chain uses TRBV6-2 or TRBV6-3 and TRBJ2-1; 8 positions match TRBD2. The V gene end was trimmed by 2 bases and the J gene end by 9 bases; junction bases not matched to a gene: 12. The CDR3 spans 16 residues. Germline values: CDR1 MNHEY, CDR2 SVGEGT. This CDR3 is CASSYRGLGGRGEQFF. In DNA form, the CDR3 reads TGTGCCAGCAGTTACAGGGGACTAGGAGGTCGGGGTGAGCAGTTCTTC.

The rearrangement links TRBV27 to TRBJ2-1, with D maybe TRBD2 (5 bases). Trimming left V 2 bases short and J 2 bases short, with 10 bases between. The CDR3 runs to 15 residues. The germline V gene encodes CDR1 MNHEY and CDR2 SMNVEV (reference sequence). CDR3 coding DNA: TGTGCCAGCAGTTTAAGCCAGCGGACCTACAATGAGCAGTTCTTC. Translating gives CASSLSQRTYNEQFF.

This clonotype was seen just once. J is TRBJ2-5 and V is TRBV2; 9 nucleotides align to TRBD1. This CDR3 spans 13 amino acids. CDR1 and CDR2 (germline): SNHLY, FYNNEI. As DNA, the CDR3 is TGTGTCCCGGGACAGGGCGATTCGGAGACCCAGTACTTC. It is translated as CVPGQGDSETQYF. Full variable domain (rest looked up from reference TRBV2 and TRBJ2-5): EPEVTQTPSHQVTQMGQEVILRCVPISNHLYFYWYRQILGQKVEFLVSFYNNEISEKSEIFDDQFSVERPDGSNFTLKIRSTKLEDSAMYFCVPGQGDSETQYFGPGTRLLVL.

V and J are TRBV9 and TRBJ1-5; tentatively, D is TRBD1 (5 bases). The CDR3 loop spans 15 amino acids. Germline CDR1 is SGDLS and CDR2 is YYNGEE. Between the trimmed V and J ends, which lost 1 base and 7 bases, there was a span of 15 bases. CDR3 amino acids: CASSVTSDSRQPQHF. The CDR3 region has the DNA TGTGCCAGCAGCGTAACCTCCGACAGCCGACAGCCCCAGCATTTT. Based on the CDR3 plus reference TRBV9 and TRBJ1-5, the full variable domain is DSGVTQTPKHLITATGQRVTLRCSPRSGDLSVYWYQQSLDQGLQFLIQYYNGEERAKGNILERFSAQQFPDLHSELNLSSLELGDSALYFCASSVTSDSRQPQHFGDGTRLSIL.

This clonotype has at least ten counts. V usage is TRBV24-1 and J usage is TRBJ2-7; the match to TRBD1 covers 7 bases. The germline V gene encodes CDR1 KGHDR and CDR2 SFDVKD. The CDR3 is made up of 13 amino acids. V lost 11 bases, J lost 0 bases, and 6 bases stayed unmatched. CDR3 DNA sequence: TGTGCCATCCGACAGGGACACTCCTACGAGCAGTACTTC. This codes for CAIRQGHSYEQYF.

Worth noting for this clonotype: A far larger clone lies a single base away; this is likely a read error. V usage is TRBV6-1 and J usage is TRBJ1-2; tentative D call: TRBD1 (6 bases). Germline assignment: CDR1 MNHNS and CDR2 SASEGT. This CDR3 comprises 13 residues. Trimming took 5 bases from V and 10 from J, leaving 17 bases between them. The CDR3 here is CASSSTGRKDYTF. The CDR3 nucleotides read TGTGCCAGCAGTTCAACAGGGAGGAAGGACTACACCTTC.

This clonotype was recorded at least ten times. This rearrangement joins TRBV29-1 to TRBJ2-5; 12 nucleotides align to TRBD1. V shed 5 bases and J 5 bases; nucleotides not matched to a gene: 9. This CDR3 comprises 15 residues. The germline CDR1 and CDR2 sequences are SQVTM and ANQGSEA. CDR3: CSVRTGTGGGETQYF. The CDR3 coding sequence is TGCAGCGTTCGAACCGGGACAGGGGGCGGGGAGACCCAGTACTTC.